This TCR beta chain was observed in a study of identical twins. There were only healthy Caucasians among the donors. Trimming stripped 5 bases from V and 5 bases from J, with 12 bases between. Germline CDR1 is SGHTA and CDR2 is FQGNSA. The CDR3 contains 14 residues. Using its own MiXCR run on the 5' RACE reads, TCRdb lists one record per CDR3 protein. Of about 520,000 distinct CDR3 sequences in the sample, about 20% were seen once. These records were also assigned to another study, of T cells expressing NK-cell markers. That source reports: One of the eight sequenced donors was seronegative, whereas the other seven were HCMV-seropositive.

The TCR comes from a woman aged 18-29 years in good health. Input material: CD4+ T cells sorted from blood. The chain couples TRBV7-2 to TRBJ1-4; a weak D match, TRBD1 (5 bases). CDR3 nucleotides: TGTGCCAGCAGCCGGGGCAGGGCCAATGAAAAACTGTTTTTT. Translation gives CASSRGRANEKLFF.